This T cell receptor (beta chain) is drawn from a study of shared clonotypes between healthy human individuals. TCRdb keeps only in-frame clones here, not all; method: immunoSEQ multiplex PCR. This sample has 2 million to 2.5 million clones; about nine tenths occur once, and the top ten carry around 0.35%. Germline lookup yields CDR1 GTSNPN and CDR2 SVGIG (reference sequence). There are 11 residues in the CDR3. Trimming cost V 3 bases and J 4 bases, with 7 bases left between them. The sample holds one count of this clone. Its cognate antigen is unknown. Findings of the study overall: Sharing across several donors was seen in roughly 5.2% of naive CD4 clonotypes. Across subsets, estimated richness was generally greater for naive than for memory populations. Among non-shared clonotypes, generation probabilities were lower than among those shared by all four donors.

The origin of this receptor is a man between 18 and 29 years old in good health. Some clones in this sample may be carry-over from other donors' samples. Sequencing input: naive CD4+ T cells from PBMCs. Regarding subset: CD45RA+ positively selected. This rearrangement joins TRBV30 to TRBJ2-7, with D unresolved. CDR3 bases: TGTGCCTGGAGGGGGATATACGAGCAGTACTTC. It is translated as CAWRGIYEQYF.